A selection of T cell receptor beta chains follows, all from one sample in a study of blood T cell repertoires in COVID-19. Sequenced by immunoSEQ multiplex PCR; TCRdb stores in-frame clones only, minus some. The sample shows 45,000 or so clones, about four fifths of them seen only once. The sequenced sample consisted of peripheral blood. Every receptor here comes from a human donor in a cohort sampled during active COVID-19. Each CDR3 is given with its conserved first and last residue. A D gene is named only where the DNA matches it firmly. Clone size is given for some rows only: seen once, a few or many times, or a class if the clone is expanded.

D: -
J: TRBJ1-5
V: TRBV10-3
size: -
DNA: TGTGCCATCAGTGGACAGCCGAATCAGCCCCAGCATTTT
CDR3: CAISGQPNQPQHF

D: TRBD2
J: TRBJ2-1
V: TRBV27
size: -
DNA: TGTGCCAGCTCCCCGGCTAGCGGTAGTAATGAGCAGTTCTTC
CDR3: CASSPASGSNEQFF

D: TRBD2
J: TRBJ2-5
V: TRBV7-6
size: -
DNA: TGTGCCAGCAGCTTAGGGGCGACCACTAGCGGGCAAGAGACCCAGTACTTC
CDR3: CASSLGATTSGQETQYF

D: -
J: TRBJ2-4
V: TRBV28
size: -
DNA: TGTGCCAGCAGTCCCCCTACCAAAAACATTCAGTACTTC
CDR3: CASSPPTKNIQYF

D: -
J: TRBJ1-1
V: TRBV11-2
size: once
DNA: TGTGCCAGCAGCTACGACACAAGTTATGCTTTCTTT
CDR3: CASSYDTSYAFF

D: TRBD1
J: TRBJ1-2
V: TRBV6-4
size: -
DNA: TGTGCCAGCAGCCTACAGGGGCCCCTGAGAGACTATGGCTACACCTTC
CDR3: CASSLQGPLRDYGYTF

D: -
J: TRBJ1-3
V: TRBV6-5
size: -
DNA: TGTGCCAGCAGTTACCTGGAGGGTGGCTCTGGAAACACCATATATTTT
CDR3: CASSYLEGGSGNTIYF

D: TRBD1
J: TRBJ2-5
V: TRBV24-1
size: -
DNA: TGTGCCACCAGTGACCCGACAGGGGATCGGCAAGAGACCCAGTACTTC
CDR3: CATSDPTGDRQETQYF

D: TRBD1
J: TRBJ2-2
V: TRBV3-1/TRBV3-2
size: -
DNA: TGTGCCAGCAGCCCAGCCGACAGGGGAGTAAACACCGGGGAGCTGTTTTTT
CDR3: CASSPADRGVNTGELFF

D: -
J: TRBJ2-7
V: TRBV7-9
size: once
DNA: TGTGCCAGCAGCCCCCCAGGGTTGGAGGGGCGGTACTACGAGCAGTACTTC
CDR3: CASSPPGLEGRYYEQYF

D: TRBD2
J: TRBJ2-5
V: TRBV30
size: -
DNA: TGTGCCTGGAGCGCCCCCGGGGGGGAAGAGACCCAGTACTTC
CDR3: CAWSAPGGEETQYF

D: -
J: TRBJ2-7
V: TRBV5-6
size: once
DNA: TGTGCCAGCAGCTTCCTCGACTGGTCGCGCGAGCAGTACTTC
CDR3: CASSFLDWSREQYF

D: TRBD1
J: TRBJ1-1
V: TRBV5-5
size: -
DNA: TGTGCCAGCAGCTCGGCGCCGGGACAGGGGTATGGGGACACTGAAGCTTTCTTT
CDR3: CASSSAPGQGYGDTEAFF

D: TRBD1
J: TRBJ2-2
V: TRBV11-2
size: -
DNA: TGTGCCAGCAGCTCGGACAGGAGCACCGGGGAGCTGTTTTTT
CDR3: CASSSDRSTGELFF

D: TRBD1
J: TRBJ2-7
V: TRBV5-1
size: -
DNA: TGCGCCAGCAGCTTGGCCGGGACAGAAGCCTACGAGCAGTACTTC
CDR3: CASSLAGTEAYEQYF

D: TRBD1
J: TRBJ1-1
V: TRBV5-4
size: few
DNA: TGTGCCAGCAGCTTGGACAGGGGGGAAACTGAAGCTTTCTTT
CDR3: CASSLDRGETEAFF

D: -
J: TRBJ2-1
V: TRBV6-5
size: -
DNA: TGTGCCAGCAGTTACTACCGGAGCTCCTACAATGAGCAGTTCTTC
CDR3: CASSYYRSSYNEQFF

D: TRBD1
J: TRBJ1-1
V: TRBV7-9
size: few
DNA: TGTGCCAGCAGCTTGGACAGGGCCGCTGAAGCTTTCTTT
CDR3: CASSLDRAAEAFF

D: -
J: TRBJ1-1
V: TRBV30
size: once
DNA: TGTGCCTGGAGTCGTCAGGGGAACACTGAAGCTTTCTTT
CDR3: CAWSRQGNTEAFF

D: -
J: TRBJ1-2
V: TRBV19
size: -
DNA: TGTGCCAGGGGGACACTCGAGGAGGGCTACACCTTC
CDR3: CARGTLEEGYTF

D: TRBD2
J: TRBJ2-1
V: TRBV10-3
size: -
DNA: TGTGCCATCAGTGCTAGCGGGAGGCCCAATGAGCAGTTCTTC
CDR3: CAISASGRPNEQFF

D: TRBD2
J: TRBJ2-1
V: TRBV11-3
size: once
DNA: TGTGCCAGCAGCTTAGAACTAGCGGATTACAATGAGCAGTTCTTC
CDR3: CASSLELADYNEQFF